This T cell receptor beta chain was sequenced for a study of CXCR3-negative and CXCR3-positive naive CD8 T cells. At the level of the study: Sequencing yielded approximately 130 million TRB reads, roughly 1.5 +/- 0.3 million per library.

Concerning this clonotype: What it recognizes is unknown.

Regarding the study as a whole: Naive CXCR3-positive and CXCR3-negative cells shared TRBV-TRBJ usage; memory cells diverged. Memory CD8+ cells showed much lower diversity, while both naive subsets displayed comparably high diversity. TRB CDR3 hydrophobicity was greater in CXCR3-positive naive cells than in CXCR3-negative naive cells.

The libraries of TRB cDNA were constructed through 5' RACE using UMI labels. Following a re-call of the 5' RACE reads, TCRdb has one entry per CDR3 protein and lacks DNA. Its listing shows 140,000 to 150,000 distinct CDR3 sequences. The authors gated naive CD8+ T cells as CD45RO-CCR7+CD27+CD95-. This CDR3 spans 13 amino acids. The germline V gene encodes CDR1 DFQATT and CDR2 SNEGSKA (reference sequence). This rearrangement joins TRBV20-1 to TRBJ2-7. This TCR was recovered from a human donor in good health. Some clones in this sample may be carry-over from other donors' samples. The specimen sequenced was naive CXCR3+ CD8+ T cells from blood. Described subset: CD45RO-CCR7+CD27+CD95- naive CD8+ T cells expressing CXCR3 (TNR3+). Here the CDR3 reads CSARDVGSYEQYF.